Below, 5 T cell receptor beta chains from the same sample are listed, as sequenced in a study of blood T cells in healthy people across ages. Primed by a sample-barcoded 5' primer and a J-beta primer mix, a second PCR proceeded for about 7 to 12 cycles. TCRdb used MiXCR to reprocess the 5' RACE reads, holding one entry per CDR3 protein. Of around 1.5 million distinct CDR3 sequences listed, almost 60% are singletons. Material: blood. These receptors all come from a man aged 18 to 35 in good health.

The chain combines TRBV5-6 with TRBJ2-1; TRBD2 agrees at 11 bases. Germline V CDR1 and CDR2: SGHDT, YYEEEE. With V trimmed by 2 bases and J by 7 bases, 5 bases remained unmatched. CDR3 length: 15 amino acids. The CDR3 DNA reads as TGTGCCAGCAGCTTTAATCTAGCGGGAGGTAATGAGCAGTTCTTC. Protein product: CASSFNLAGGNEQFF.

The chain employs TRBV6-5 and TRBJ1-5; D remains unclear. The CDR3 covers 14 residues. V was clipped by 9 bases and J by 4 bases, with 16 bases between them. Germline CDR1 reads MNHEY; CDR2 reads SVGAGI. Here the CDR3 reads CARPTADRNQPQHF. The CDR3 DNA follows: TGTGCCAGACCAACAGCGGATAGGAATCAGCCCCAGCATTTT.

This clonotype has a single count. CDR3 sequence reads: CASSTGLAGVGKNIQYF. Here the CDR3 DNA reads TGCGCCAGCAGCACAGGACTAGCGGGAGTAGGGAAAAACATTCAGTACTTC. V gene TRBV5-1 combines with J gene TRBJ2-4; 13 bases are a match to TRBD2. J was trimmed by 4 bases and V by 4 bases; bases with no gene match: 8. The CDR3 contains 17 residues. Germline assignment: CDR1 SGHRS and CDR2 YFSETQ.

This chain links TRBV6-1 with TRBJ2-4; 9 nucleotides match TRBD2. The DNA end favors TRBJ2-7, so the J call may be wrong. The germline gives CDR1 MNHNS, CDR2 SASEGT. The length of the CDR3 is 14 residues. The CDR3 sequence: CASSEVAGDYEQYF. The CDR3 bases are TGTGCCAGCAGTGAAGTAGCGGGAGACTACGAGCAGTACTTC.

This clonotype was picked up a small number of times. The rearrangement uses TRBV10-3 and TRBJ2-3; TRBD1 might be the D (7 bases). Germline CDR1 reads ENHRY; CDR2 reads SYGVKD. V was clipped by 4 bases and J by 10 bases, with 24 bases between them. There are 16 residues in the CDR3. CDR3 in amino acids: CAISVGGDSFGLAQYF. The CDR3 DNA follows: TGTGCCATCAGTGTAGGAGGGGACAGCTTCGGATTAGCGCAGTATTTT.